The sequence of this T cell receptor (beta chain) was determined in a study of T cell responses to AZD1222 COVID-19 vaccine. Generated by immunoSEQ multiplex PCR, the TCRdb table keeps only in-frame clones and is missing some. The sample comprises 120,000 to 150,000 clones, under 95% of which are singletons, and around 5.4% rests with the top ten. The receptor comes from an adult in good health. The sequencing here drew on peripheral blood, taken on day 0 of AZD1222 vaccination.

The CDR3 DNA reads TGTGCCAGCAGCCGTAAAGACAGGGGGCACGGGTACGAGCAGTACTTC. This translates into CASSRKDRGHGYEQYF. The chain links TRBV7-9 to TRBJ2-7; 10 bases are a match to TRBD1. The junction had 11 bases not matched to a gene; V was cut back by 5 bases and J by 4 bases. The CDR3 has 16 amino acids. The germline V gene has CDR1 SEHNR and CDR2 FQNEAQ (reference sequence).